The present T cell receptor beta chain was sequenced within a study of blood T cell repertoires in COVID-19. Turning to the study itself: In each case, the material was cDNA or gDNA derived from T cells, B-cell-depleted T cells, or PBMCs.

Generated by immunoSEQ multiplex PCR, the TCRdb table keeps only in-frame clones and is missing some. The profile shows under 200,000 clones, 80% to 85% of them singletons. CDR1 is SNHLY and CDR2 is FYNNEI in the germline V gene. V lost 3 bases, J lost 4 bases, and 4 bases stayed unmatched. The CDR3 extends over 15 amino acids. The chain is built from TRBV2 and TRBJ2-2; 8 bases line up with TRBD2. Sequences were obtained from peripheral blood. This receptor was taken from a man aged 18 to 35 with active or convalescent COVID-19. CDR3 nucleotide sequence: TGTGCCAGCAGTGACAGGGGACTAGTCACCGGGGAGCTGTTTTTT. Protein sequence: CASSDRGLVTGELFF.